Shown below are 32 T cell receptor beta chains from a single sample sequenced in a study of T-cell memory formation after mild COVID-19. One entry per CDR3 protein, called by TCRdb with MiXCR from the 5' RACE reads. The table shows about 290,000 distinct CDR3 sequences, with around a sixth occurring only once. Source material: PBMCs or a T cell subset sorted from them (not recorded which). The receptors shown here come from a man aged 18-30 years who had mild COVID-19 (a few samples of this study predate the infection). Cell type and time point are not known.

This clonotype has more than one count but fewer than ten. The chain recombines TRBV7-2 with TRBJ1-1, with 7 bases that match TRBD1. The CDR3 consists of 12 residues. The germline V gene encodes CDR1 SGHTA and CDR2 FQGNSA. Trimming cost V 5 bases and J 10 bases; bases outside gene matches: 7. CDR3 protein: CASSPTTGRAFF. CDR3 nucleotide sequence: TGTGCCAGCAGCCCAACGACAGGGAGAGCTTTCTTT.

This clonotype was detected only a few times. The chain combines TRBV5-1 with TRBJ1-1; perhaps TRBD1 as D (5 bases). CDR1 and CDR2 (germline): SGHRS, YFSETQ. This CDR3 spans 15 amino acids. Trimming left V 4 bases short and J 0 bases short, with 13 bases between. The CDR3 DNA reads TGCGCCAGCAGCAGGGGTGGCAATATGAACACTGAAGCTTTCTTT. Translating gives CASSRGGNMNTEAFF. The entire variable domain, with the rest obtained from reference TRBV5-1 and TRBJ1-1, is as follows: KAGVTQTPRYLIKTRGQQVTLSCSPISGHRSVSWYQQTPGQGLQFLFEYFSETQRNKGNFPGRFSGRQFSNSRSEMNVSTLELGDSALYLCASSRGGNMNTEAFFGQGTRLTVV.

A few counts support this clonotype. This chain uses TRBV7-9 with TRBJ2-7; 9 nucleotides agree with TRBD1. V lost 5 bases to trimming and J lost 2 bases; unmatched junction nucleotides: 4. The CDR3 is 14 amino acids. CDR1 SEHNR and CDR2 FQNEAQ come from the germline V gene (reference sequence). In DNA form, the CDR3 reads TGTGCCAGCAGCCGGGGACAGGGACCCTACGAGCAGTACGTC. Its protein product is CASSRGQGPYEQYV.

This chain joins TRBV12-3 or TRBV12-4 and TRBJ1-2; no clear D. V lost 4 bases, J lost 0 bases, and 6 bases lay in between. The CDR3 contains 13 residues. The CDR3 reads CASSSSTNYGYTF. CDR3 nucleotides: TGTGCCAGCAGTTCCTCGACTAACTATGGCTACACCTTC.

At least ten counts were recorded for this clonotype. The V call is TRBV4-2, the J call TRBJ2-7; D is perhaps TRBD2 (6 bases). The CDR3 contains 14 residues. V lost 0 bases to trimming and J lost 5 bases, with 11 bases between them. Germline V gene sequence: CDR1 LGHNA, CDR2 YNFKEQ. The CDR3 DNA follows: TGTGCCAGCAGCCAAGATATCTGGAGGGACGAGCAGTACTTC. This encodes CASSQDIWRDEQYF.

This clonotype has only a few counts. V and J are TRBV6-2 or TRBV6-3 and TRBJ1-2; 7 bases are shared with TRBD1. Germline V gene data show CDR1 as MNHEY and CDR2 as SVGEGT. Losses at the gene ends were 6 bases for V and 2 bases for J; bases not matched to a gene: 12. CDR3 length: 16 residues. The CDR3 sequence is CASSSPTGAWNYGYTF. The CDR3 DNA is TGTGCCAGCAGCTCCCCAACAGGGGCCTGGAACTATGGCTACACCTTC.

The chain recombines TRBV7-2 with TRBJ1-6; 7 nucleotides line up with TRBD1. The CDR3 contains 16 residues. The V and J ends lost 5 bases and 8 bases, in that order; junction bases with no gene match: 12. Germline-derived CDR1 and CDR2 are SGHTA and FQGNSA. The CDR3 here is CASSPSRGTAYSPLHF. CDR3 sequence (DNA): TGTGCCAGCAGCCCCAGCCGTGGGACAGCCTATTCACCCCTCCACTTT.

The chain recombines TRBV7-9 with TRBJ1-1, with 8 bases identical to TRBD1. The germline V gene has CDR1 SEHNR and CDR2 FQNEAQ (reference sequence). V shed 5 bases, J shed 2 bases, and the junction held 7 bases outside the gene matches. There are 15 residues in the CDR3. CDR3: CASSPTGQVNTEAFF. CDR3 nucleotide sequence: TGTGCCAGCAGCCCTACGGGACAGGTTAACACTGAAGCTTTCTTT.

This sequence joins TRBV7-6 and TRBJ2-2; D ambiguous. Trimming cost V 6 bases and J 0 bases, with 11 bases left between them. The CDR3 is 15 amino acids. The germline CDR1 and CDR2 sequences are SGHVS and FNYEAQ. For the CDR3, the DNA is TGTGCCAGCAGGTCGGCAGCCCCGAACACCGGGGAGCTGTTTTTT. Its translation is CASRSAAPNTGELFF.

In this sample, this clonotype turned up a few times. The chain combines TRBV10-3 with TRBJ1-5; no reliable D call. From germline, CDR1 is ENHRY and CDR2 SYGVKD. This CDR3 spans 12 amino acids. The V gene lost 6 bases and the J gene lost 3 bases, with 6 bases spanning the gap. CDR3 region: CAISGDNQPQHF. The CDR3 region has the DNA TGTGCCATCAGCGGGGACAATCAGCCCCAGCATTTT.

The J gene is TRBJ1-3, the V gene TRBV7-2; D is undetermined. V lost 2 bases and J lost 2, with 10 bases in between. CDR1 is SGHTA, CDR2 FQGNSA, per germline. The CDR3 sequence is 15 residues long. The CDR3 DNA sequence: TGTGCCAGCAGCTTACGCGGTGGAACTGGAAACACCATATATTTT. Encoded protein: CASSLRGGTGNTIYF.

This clonotype showed up just a few times. The chain has TRBV5-1 and TRBJ2-7, with TRBD1 matching 10 bases. Unmatched junction bases numbered 3, after V lost 4 bases and J lost 2 bases. The CDR3 runs 14 residues. Per germline, CDR1 SGHRS and CDR2 YFSETQ. Here the CDR3 reads CASSHGQGAYEQYV. The DNA for the CDR3 is TGCGCCAGCAGCCACGGACAGGGGGCCTACGAGCAGTACGTC.

Details on this clonotype: Germline and junction disagree at one end, which may indicate a read error. The chain uses TRBV7-9 and TRBJ1-1, with no clear D. The germline CDR1 and CDR2 sequences are SEHNR and FQNEAQ (reference sequence). This CDR3 has 12 residues. Written as DNA, the CDR3 is TGTGCCAGCAGCTTAGACCCCACTGAAGATTTCTTT. Encoded protein: CASSLDPTEDFF.

The table lists this clonotype with a few counts. The chain recombines TRBV20-1 with TRBJ1-1; perhaps TRBD1 as D (5 bases). The CDR3 totals 16 residues. Per the germline V gene, CDR1 is DFQATT and CDR2 is SNEGSKA (reference sequence). V gave up 0 bases and J gave up 1 base, with 15 bases separating them. The CDR3 spells CSARDPMGGRNTEAFF. Written as DNA, the CDR3 is TGCAGTGCTAGAGACCCGATGGGGGGAAGGAACACTGAAGCTTTCTTT.

The chain links TRBV10-3 to TRBJ2-2; TRBD2 matches 9 bases. The CDR3 consists of 18 residues. The V gene's germline CDR1 is ENHRY and CDR2 SYGVKD. With 4 bases clipped from V and 7 bases from J, the junction kept 16 bases outside the gene matches. The CDR3 protein is CAISVPPQRGASDGELFF. For the CDR3, the DNA is TGTGCCATCAGTGTCCCACCCCAGCGGGGGGCTTCTGACGGGGAGCTGTTTTTT.

This clonotype came up a few times. V usage is TRBV29-1 and J usage is TRBJ2-1, with TRBD1 identical over 10 bases. This CDR3 has 15 residues. The trim removed 5 bases at V and 7 bases at J, leaving 11 bases unmatched. Germline CDR1 reads SQVTM; CDR2 reads ANQGSEA. The DNA for the CDR3 is TGCAGCGTTCCTCAGGGACAGGGGTCGAGAAATGAGCAGTTCTTC. Amino acid sequence: CSVPQGQGSRNEQFF.

The sample holds a few counts of this clonotype. The chain couples TRBV5-1 to TRBJ2-5; possible D gene TRBD1, 6 bases. The CDR3 covers 14 residues. Trimming took off 4 bases at V and 5 bases at J, with 15 bases between the two ends. In germline, CDR1 is SGHRS, CDR2 YFSETQ. CDR3 bases: TGCGCCAGCAGCCCTTGGGACATCCGGGAGACCCAGTACTTC. It is translated as CASSPWDIRETQYF.

The gene calls are TRBV7-3 and TRBJ2-3; 10 bases agree with TRBD2. CDR3 size: 17 residues. CDR1 is SGHTA, CDR2 FQGTGA, per germline. The trim removed 6 bases at V and 2 bases at J, leaving 11 bases unmatched. CDR3 DNA sequence: TGTGCCAGCAGGGACTCCTTAGCGGGGGGCCCCACAGATACGCAGTATTTT. Protein sequence: CASRDSLAGGPTDTQYF.

This clonotype was counted a few times. CDR3 in amino acids: CASSLEDLGSGELFF. Here the CDR3 DNA reads TGTGCCAGCAGCCTAGAGGATTTGGGGTCCGGGGAGCTGTTTTTT. The chain is built from TRBV7-2 and TRBJ2-2; D not resolved. The germline gives CDR1 SGHTA, CDR2 FQGNSA. V was trimmed by 5 bases and J by 6 bases, leaving 16 bases between them. The CDR3 consists of 15 residues.

The chain joins TRBV10-1 to TRBJ1-6, with D possibly TRBD1 on 6 matching bases. This CDR3 is built from 14 residues. The germline V and J ends were trimmed by 8 bases and 7 bases, with 15 bases remaining between them. Germline CDR1 reads WNHNN; CDR2 reads SYGVQD (reference sequence). DNA of the CDR3: TGCGCCAGCGTACCTCCTGGGGGCAATTCACCCCTCCACTTT. Its translation is CASVPPGGNSPLHF.

This clonotype was picked up a small number of times. The chain couples TRBV7-9 to TRBJ2-1; the D gene is possibly TRBD1 (5 bases). The CDR3 has 14 residues. Germline V CDR1 and CDR2: SEHNR, FQNEAQ (reference sequence). The V end lost 4 bases, the J end lost 6 bases, and 13 bases lay between the germline ends. CDR3 nucleotide sequence: TGTGCCAGCAGCTCGGCAGGGTCGGGCAATGAGCAGTTCTTC. Amino acid sequence: CASSSAGSGNEQFF. The full variable domain, its missing parts supplied by reference TRBV7-9 and TRBJ2-1, is DTGVSQNPRHKITKRGQNVTFRCDPISEHNRLYWYRQTLGQGPEFLTYFQNEAQLEKSRLLSDRFSAERPKGSFSTLEIQRTEQGDSAMYLCASSSAGSGNEQFFGPGTRLTVL.

This clonotype came up a few times. Germline is not matched at one junction end, which may reflect a read error. The chain has TRBV29-1 and TRBJ1-1; D ambiguous. The germline CDR1 and CDR2 sequences are SQVTM and ANQGSEA. The CDR3 has 13 residues. CDR3: CSVEERTNTEAFF. CDR3 DNA sequence: TGCAGCGTAGAAGAGCGAACGAACACTGAAGCTTTCTTT.

The genes are TRBV11-2 and TRBJ1-5, with TRBD1 matching over 9 bases. Germline V gives CDR1 SGHAT, CDR2 FQNNGV. Losses at the gene ends were 5 bases for V and 3 bases for J; bases not matched to a gene: 5. CDR3 length: 15 residues. The CDR3 bases are TGTGCCAGCAGCCTGGGACAGGGCCACAATCAGCCCCAGCATTTT. It codes for CASSLGQGHNQPQHF.

The chain employs TRBV11-3 and TRBJ2-1, with 7 bases aligning to TRBD2. From germline, CDR1 is SGHNT and CDR2 YENEEA. Trimming cost V 2 bases and J 7 bases; bases outside gene matches: 11. CDR3 length: 16 residues. DNA of the CDR3: TGTGCCAGCAGCTTATCGGTGCCATCCGGGGGGAATGAGCAGTTCTTC. Translation: CASSLSVPSGGNEQFF.

This clonotype was seen only a few times. The chain joins TRBV7-2 to TRBJ2-7, with TRBD2 matching over 10 bases. With 4 bases clipped from V and 4 bases from J, the junction kept 4 bases outside the gene matches. Germline V CDR1 and CDR2: SGHTA, FQGNSA. This CDR3 contains 14 residues. CDR3 sequence (DNA): TGTGCCAGCAGCTCGGGACTAGCGCGTTACGAGCAGTACTTC. Amino acids: CASSSGLARYEQYF. The full variable domain, its missing parts supplied by reference TRBV7-2 and TRBJ2-7, is GAGVSQSPSNKVTEKGKDVELRCDPISGHTALYWYRQSLGQGLEFLIYFQGNSAPDKSGLPSDRFSAERTGGSVSTLTIQRTQQEDSAVYLCASSSGLARYEQYFGPGTRLTVT.

CDR3: CASSSWSGPGGKNEKLFF. CDR3 in DNA: TGTGCCAGCAGCTCGTGGTCGGGACCCGGCGGGAAAAATGAAAAACTGTTTTTT. The V call is TRBV7-9, the J call TRBJ1-4; possibly TRBD1 for D (5 bases). The CDR3 sequence is 18 residues long. The V end lost 4 bases, the J end lost 5 bases, and 23 bases lay between the germline ends. Germline CDR1 and CDR2: SEHNR and FQNEAQ (reference sequence).

The V and J genes are TRBV25-1 and TRBJ1-1; a possible D gene is TRBD1 (5 bases). Trimming cost V 1 base and J 3 bases, with 12 bases left between them. Germline values: CDR1 MGHDK, CDR2 SYGVNS. CDR3 size: 15 residues. In DNA, the CDR3 is TGTGCCAGCAGTGAATCTTGGCTGGGGGACACTGAAGCTTTCTTT. It encodes CASSESWLGDTEAFF.

The chain recombines TRBV4-3 with TRBJ2-3; unclear D gene. The CDR3 contains 16 residues. V gave up 0 bases and J gave up 3 bases, with 13 bases separating them. Germline values: CDR1 LGHNA, CDR2 YSLEER. This CDR3 reads CASSQDGESPTDTQYF. CDR3 coding DNA: TGCGCCAGCAGCCAAGATGGAGAGAGTCCGACAGATACGCAGTATTTT.

In this sample, this clonotype turned up a few times. The rearrangement uses TRBV12-3 or TRBV12-4 and TRBJ1-1; 9 nucleotides line up with TRBD1. The CDR3 loop spans 13 amino acids. With V trimmed by 7 bases and J by 9 bases, 9 bases remained unmatched. CDR3 nucleotides: TGTGCCAGCACTCAATCGGACAGGGGACAAGCTTTCTTT. Protein: CASTQSDRGQAFF.

This chain's CDR3 is CASSQGPGQSLYGYTF. The CDR3 DNA follows: TGCGCCAGCAGCCAAGGTCCAGGACAGAGCCTCTATGGCTACACCTTC. The chain employs TRBV4-1 and TRBJ1-2, with a tentative D call TRBD1 (6 bases). V was clipped by 1 base and J by 4 bases, with 16 bases between them. CDR3 length: 16 amino acids. Germline V CDR1 and CDR2: MGHRA, YSYEKL.

The chain uses TRBV20-1 and TRBJ1-1; 7 nucleotides line up with TRBD1. With V trimmed by 4 bases and J by 2 bases, 7 bases remained unmatched. Germline V gene lookup returns CDR1 DFQATT and CDR2 SNEGSKA (reference sequence). This CDR3 has 14 residues. CDR3 loop: CSATQGTANTEAFF. DNA for the CDR3: TGCAGTGCTACCCAAGGGACAGCTAACACTGAAGCTTTCTTT.

This clonotype occurred many times. The chain couples TRBV18 to TRBJ2-7; TRBD2 matches at 8 bases. From germline, CDR1 is KGHSH and CDR2 LQKENI. V shed 3 bases, J shed 2 bases, and the junction held 6 bases outside the gene matches. The CDR3 spans 15 residues. The CDR3 nucleotides are TGTGCCAGCTCACCCACGGGGGGGACGACCTACGAGCAGTACTTC. This sequence encodes CASSPTGGTTYEQYF.